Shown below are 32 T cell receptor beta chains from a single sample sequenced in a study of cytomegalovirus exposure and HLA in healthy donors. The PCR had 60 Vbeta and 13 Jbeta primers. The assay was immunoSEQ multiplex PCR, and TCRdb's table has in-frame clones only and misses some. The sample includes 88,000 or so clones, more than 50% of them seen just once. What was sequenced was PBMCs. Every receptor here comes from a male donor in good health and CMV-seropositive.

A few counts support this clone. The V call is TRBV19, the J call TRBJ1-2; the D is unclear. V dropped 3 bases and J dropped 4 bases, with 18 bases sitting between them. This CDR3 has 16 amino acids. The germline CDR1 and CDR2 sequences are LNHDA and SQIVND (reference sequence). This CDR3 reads CASSIPQPPGGYGYTF. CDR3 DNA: TGTGCCAGTAGTATCCCCCAGCCCCCCGGCGGCTATGGCTACACCTTC.

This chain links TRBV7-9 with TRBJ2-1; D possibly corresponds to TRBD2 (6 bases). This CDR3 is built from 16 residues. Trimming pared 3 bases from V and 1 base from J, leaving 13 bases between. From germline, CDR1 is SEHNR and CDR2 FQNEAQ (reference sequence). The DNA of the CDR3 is TGTGCCAGCAGCTTTCTGACGACTAGTTCCTACAATGAGCAGTTCTTC. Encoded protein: CASSFLTTSSYNEQFF.

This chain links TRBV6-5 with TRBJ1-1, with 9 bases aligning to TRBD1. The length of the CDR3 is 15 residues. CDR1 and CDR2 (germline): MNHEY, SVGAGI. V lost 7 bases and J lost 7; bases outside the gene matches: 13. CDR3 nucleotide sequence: TGTGCCAGCATTAGAGGCACAGGGGGCAGCAGTGAAGCTTTCTTT. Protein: CASIRGTGGSSEAFF.

Here the CDR3 reads CATSRESGTPLNYGYTF. The CDR3 nucleotides read TGTGCCACCAGCAGAGAGTCTGGGACACCCTTGAACTATGGCTACACCTTC. The chain is built from TRBV15 and TRBJ1-2; possibly TRBD1 for D (6 bases). The V end was cut by 0 bases, the J end by 2 bases, with 16 bases between. The CDR3 sequence is 17 residues long. CDR1 and CDR2 (germline): LNHNV, YYDKDF (reference sequence).

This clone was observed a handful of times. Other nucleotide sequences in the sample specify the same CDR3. CDR3 sequence reads: CASSLGGSTEAFF. The CDR3 nucleotides are TGTGCCAGCAGCTTAGGTGGGAGCACTGAAGCTTTCTTT. The V gene is TRBV7-3, the J gene TRBJ1-1; D gene unclear. The V gene lost 2 bases and the J gene lost 4 bases, with 8 bases spanning the gap. The CDR3 sequence is 13 residues long. Germline V gene data show CDR1 as SGHTA and CDR2 as FQGTGA.

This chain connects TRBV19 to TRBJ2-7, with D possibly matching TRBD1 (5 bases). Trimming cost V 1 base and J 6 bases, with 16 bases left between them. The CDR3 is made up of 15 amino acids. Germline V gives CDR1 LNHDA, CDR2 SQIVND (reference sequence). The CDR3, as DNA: TGTGCCAGTAGTATAGGGGGCGGTAGAAGCCTCGAGCAGTACTTC. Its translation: CASSIGGGRSLEQYF.

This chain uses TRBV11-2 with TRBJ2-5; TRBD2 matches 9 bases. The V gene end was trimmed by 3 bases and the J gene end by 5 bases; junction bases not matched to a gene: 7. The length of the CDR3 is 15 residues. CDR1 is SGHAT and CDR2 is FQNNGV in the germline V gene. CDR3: CASSFFSGGMETQYF. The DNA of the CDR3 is TGTGCCAGCAGCTTTTTTAGCGGGGGTATGGAGACCCAGTACTTC.

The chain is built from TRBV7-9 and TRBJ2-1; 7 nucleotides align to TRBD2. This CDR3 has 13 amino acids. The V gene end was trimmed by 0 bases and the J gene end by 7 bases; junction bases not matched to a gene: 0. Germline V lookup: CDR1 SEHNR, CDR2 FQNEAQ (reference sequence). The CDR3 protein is CASSLAGGNEQFF. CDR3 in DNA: TGTGCCAGCAGCTTAGCCGGGGGGAATGAGCAGTTCTTC.

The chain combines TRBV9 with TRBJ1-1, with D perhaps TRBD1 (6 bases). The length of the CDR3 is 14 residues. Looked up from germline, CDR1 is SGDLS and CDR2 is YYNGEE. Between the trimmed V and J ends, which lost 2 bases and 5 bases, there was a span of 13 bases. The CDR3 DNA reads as TGTGCCAGCAGCGTCACACAGGGTCGGACTGAAGCTTTCTTT. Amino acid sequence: CASSVTQGRTEAFF. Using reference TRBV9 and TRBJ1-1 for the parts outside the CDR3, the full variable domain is DSGVTQTPKHLITATGQRVTLRCSPRSGDLSVYWYQQSLDQGLQFLIQYYNGEERAKGNILERFSAQQFPDLHSELNLSSLELGDSALYFCASSVTQGRTEAFFGQGTRLTVV.

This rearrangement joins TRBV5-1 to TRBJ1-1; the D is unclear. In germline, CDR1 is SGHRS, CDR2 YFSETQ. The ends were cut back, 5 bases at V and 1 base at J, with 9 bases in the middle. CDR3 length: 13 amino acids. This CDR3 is CASSREPNTEAFF. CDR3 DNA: TGCGCCAGCAGTAGGGAGCCGAACACTGAAGCTTTCTTT.

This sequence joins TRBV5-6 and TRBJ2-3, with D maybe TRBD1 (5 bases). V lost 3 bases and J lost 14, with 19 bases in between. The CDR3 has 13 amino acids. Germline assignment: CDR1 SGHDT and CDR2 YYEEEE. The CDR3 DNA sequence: TGTGCCAGCAGCTCCAACGGTCCAGGACATGTGTATTTT. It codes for CASSSNGPGHVYF.

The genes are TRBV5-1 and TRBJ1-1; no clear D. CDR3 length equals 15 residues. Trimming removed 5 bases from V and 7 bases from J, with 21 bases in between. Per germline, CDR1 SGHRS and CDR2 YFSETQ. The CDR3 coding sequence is TGCGCCAGCAGGGAATCCCTCTCAGCGGTCCGTGAAGCTTTCTTT. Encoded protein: CASRESLSAVREAFF.

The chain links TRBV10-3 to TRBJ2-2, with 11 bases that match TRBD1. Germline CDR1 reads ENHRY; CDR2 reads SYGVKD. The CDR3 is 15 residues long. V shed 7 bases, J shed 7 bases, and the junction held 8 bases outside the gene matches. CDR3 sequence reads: CAITSDRGLVGELFF. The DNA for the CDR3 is TGTGCCATCACCTCGGACAGGGGGCTTGTCGGGGAGCTGTTTTTT.

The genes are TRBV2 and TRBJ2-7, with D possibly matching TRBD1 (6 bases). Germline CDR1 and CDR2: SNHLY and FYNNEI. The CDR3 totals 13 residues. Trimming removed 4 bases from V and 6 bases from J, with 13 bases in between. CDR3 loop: CASSGSRGSEQYF. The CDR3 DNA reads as TGTGCCAGCAGTGGGAGCAGGGGATCCGAGCAGTACTTC.

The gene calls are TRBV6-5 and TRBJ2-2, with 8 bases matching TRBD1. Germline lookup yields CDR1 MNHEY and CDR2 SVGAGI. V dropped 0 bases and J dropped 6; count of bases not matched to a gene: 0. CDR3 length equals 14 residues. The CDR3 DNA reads TGTGCCAGCAGTTACTCACAGGGGGCCGGGGAGCTGTTTTTT. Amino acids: CASSYSQGAGELFF.

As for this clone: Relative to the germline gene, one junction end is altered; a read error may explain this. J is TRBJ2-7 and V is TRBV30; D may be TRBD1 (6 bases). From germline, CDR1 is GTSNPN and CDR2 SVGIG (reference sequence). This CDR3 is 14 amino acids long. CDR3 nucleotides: TGTGCCCGGAGCGACCTGACAGGCCACTACGAGCAGTACTTC. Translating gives CARSDLTGHYEQYF.

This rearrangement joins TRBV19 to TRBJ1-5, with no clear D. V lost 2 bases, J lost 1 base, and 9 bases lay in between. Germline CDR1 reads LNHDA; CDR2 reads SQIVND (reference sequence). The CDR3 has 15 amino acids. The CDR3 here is CASSITGFSNQPQHF. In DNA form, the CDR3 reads TGTGCCAGTAGTATAACGGGGTTCAGCAATCAGCCCCAGCATTTT.

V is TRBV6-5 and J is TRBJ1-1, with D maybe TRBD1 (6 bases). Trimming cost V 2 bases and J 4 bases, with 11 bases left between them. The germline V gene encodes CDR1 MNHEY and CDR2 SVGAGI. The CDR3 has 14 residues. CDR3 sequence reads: CASSYQGLITEAFF. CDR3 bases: TGTGCCAGCAGTTACCAGGGGCTAATCACTGAAGCTTTCTTT.

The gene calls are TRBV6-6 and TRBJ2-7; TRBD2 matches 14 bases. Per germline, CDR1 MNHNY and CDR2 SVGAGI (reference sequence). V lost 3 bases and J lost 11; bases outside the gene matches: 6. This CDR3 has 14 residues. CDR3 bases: TGTGCCAGCAGTTATCAGGGACTAGCGGGAGAGGAGTACTTC. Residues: CASSYQGLAGEEYF.

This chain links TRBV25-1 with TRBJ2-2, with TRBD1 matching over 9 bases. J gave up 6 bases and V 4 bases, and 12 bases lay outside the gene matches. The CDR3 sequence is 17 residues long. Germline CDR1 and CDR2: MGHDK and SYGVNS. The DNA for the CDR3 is TGTGCCAGCAGTGGCGGCCGGGACAGGGTTTCCCCCGGGGAGCTGTTTTTT. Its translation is CASSGGRDRVSPGELFF.

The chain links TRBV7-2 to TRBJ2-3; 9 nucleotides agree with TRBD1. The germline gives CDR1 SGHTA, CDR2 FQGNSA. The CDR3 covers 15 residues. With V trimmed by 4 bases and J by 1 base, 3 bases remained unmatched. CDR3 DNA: TGTGCCAGCAGCTGGCGGACAGGGGGCACAGATACGCAGTATTTT. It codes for CASSWRTGGTDTQYF.

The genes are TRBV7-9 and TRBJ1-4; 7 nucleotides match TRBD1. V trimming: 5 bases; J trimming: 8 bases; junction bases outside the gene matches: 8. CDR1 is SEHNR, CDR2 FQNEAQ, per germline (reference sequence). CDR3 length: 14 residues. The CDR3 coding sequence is TGTGCCAGCAGCAACAGGGGCGCCCTCGAAAAACTGTTTTTT. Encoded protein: CASSNRGALEKLFF.

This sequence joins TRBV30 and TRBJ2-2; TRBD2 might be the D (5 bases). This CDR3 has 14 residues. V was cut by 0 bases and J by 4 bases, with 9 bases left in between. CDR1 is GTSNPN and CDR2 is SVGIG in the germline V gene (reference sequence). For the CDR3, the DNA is TGTGCCTGGAGTGTTTTAGGAGGCACCGGGGAGCTGTTTTTT. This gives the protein CAWSVLGGTGELFF.

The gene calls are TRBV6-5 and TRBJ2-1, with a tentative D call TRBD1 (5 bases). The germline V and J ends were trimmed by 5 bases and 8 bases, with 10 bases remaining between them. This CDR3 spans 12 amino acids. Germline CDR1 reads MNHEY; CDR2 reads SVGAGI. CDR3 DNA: TGTGCCAGCAGTCCCACAGGCCATGAGCAGTTCTTC. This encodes CASSPTGHEQFF.

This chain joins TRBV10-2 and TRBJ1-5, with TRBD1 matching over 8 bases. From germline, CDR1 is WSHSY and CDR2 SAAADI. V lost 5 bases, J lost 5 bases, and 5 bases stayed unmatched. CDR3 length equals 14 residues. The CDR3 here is CASSLDRGDQPQHF. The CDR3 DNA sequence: TGCGCCAGCAGTCTTGACAGGGGAGATCAGCCCCAGCATTTT.

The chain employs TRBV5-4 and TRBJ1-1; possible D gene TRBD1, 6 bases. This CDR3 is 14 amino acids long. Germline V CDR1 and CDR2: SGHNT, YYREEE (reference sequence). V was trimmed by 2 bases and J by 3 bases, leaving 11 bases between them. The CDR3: CASSFDRSDTEAFF. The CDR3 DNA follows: TGTGCCAGCAGCTTTGACAGGAGTGACACTGAAGCTTTCTTT. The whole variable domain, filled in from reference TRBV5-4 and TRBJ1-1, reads ETGVTQSPTHLIKTRGQQVTLRCSSQSGHNTVSWYQQALGQGPQFIFQYYREEENGRGNFPPRFSGLQFPNYSSELNVNALELDDSALYLCASSFDRSDTEAFFGQGTRLTVV.

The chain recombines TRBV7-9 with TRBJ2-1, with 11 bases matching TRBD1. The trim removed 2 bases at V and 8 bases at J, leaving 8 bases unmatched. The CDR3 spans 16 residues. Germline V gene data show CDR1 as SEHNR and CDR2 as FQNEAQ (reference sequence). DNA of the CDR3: TGTGCCAGCAGCTTACCCGGACAGGGGGCTGGGTATGAGCAGTTCTTC. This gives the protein CASSLPGQGAGYEQFF.

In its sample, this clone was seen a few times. The CDR3 DNA is TGTGCCAGCAGCTTAGGTAGTCAGGGGGAGACCCAGTACTTC. Amino acid sequence: CASSLGSQGETQYF. This chain joins TRBV7-8 and TRBJ2-5; D is perhaps TRBD1 (6 bases). Trimming pared 1 base from V and 5 bases from J, leaving 11 bases between. Germline V gene sequence: CDR1 SGHVS, CDR2 FQNEAQ. The CDR3 extends over 14 amino acids.

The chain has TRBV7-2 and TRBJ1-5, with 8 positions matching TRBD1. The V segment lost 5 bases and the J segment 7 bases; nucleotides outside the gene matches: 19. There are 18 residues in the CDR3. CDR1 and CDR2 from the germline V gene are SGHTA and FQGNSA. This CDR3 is CASSQAGGIVAAGQPQHF. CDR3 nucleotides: TGTGCCAGCAGCCAGGCAGGGGGCATTGTCGCGGCCGGGCAGCCCCAGCATTTT.

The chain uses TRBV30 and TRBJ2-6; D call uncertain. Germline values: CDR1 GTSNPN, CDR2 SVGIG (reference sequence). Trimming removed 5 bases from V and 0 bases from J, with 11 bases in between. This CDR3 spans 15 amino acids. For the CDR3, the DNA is TGTGCCTGGTCTAGGCTGAACTCTGGGGCCAACGTCCTGACTTTC. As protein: CAWSRLNSGANVLTF.

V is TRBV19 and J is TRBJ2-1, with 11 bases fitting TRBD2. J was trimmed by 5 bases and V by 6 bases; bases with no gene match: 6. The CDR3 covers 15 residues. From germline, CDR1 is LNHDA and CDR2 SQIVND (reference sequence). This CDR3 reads CASSLGTSGNNEQFF. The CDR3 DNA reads TGTGCCAGTAGCCTCGGGACTAGCGGAAACAATGAGCAGTTCTTC. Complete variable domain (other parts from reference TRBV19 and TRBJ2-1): DGGITQSPKYLFRKEGQNVTLSCEQNLNHDAMYWYRQDPGQGLRLIYYSQIVNDFQKGDIAEGYSVSREKKESFPLTVTSAQKNPTAFYLCASSLGTSGNNEQFFGPGTRLTVL.

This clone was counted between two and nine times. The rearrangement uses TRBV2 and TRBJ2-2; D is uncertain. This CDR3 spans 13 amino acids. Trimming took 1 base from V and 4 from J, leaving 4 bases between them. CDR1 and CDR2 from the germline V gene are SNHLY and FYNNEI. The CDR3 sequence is CASSEGLTGELFF. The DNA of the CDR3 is TGTGCCAGCAGTGAAGGGCTCACCGGGGAGCTGTTTTTT.